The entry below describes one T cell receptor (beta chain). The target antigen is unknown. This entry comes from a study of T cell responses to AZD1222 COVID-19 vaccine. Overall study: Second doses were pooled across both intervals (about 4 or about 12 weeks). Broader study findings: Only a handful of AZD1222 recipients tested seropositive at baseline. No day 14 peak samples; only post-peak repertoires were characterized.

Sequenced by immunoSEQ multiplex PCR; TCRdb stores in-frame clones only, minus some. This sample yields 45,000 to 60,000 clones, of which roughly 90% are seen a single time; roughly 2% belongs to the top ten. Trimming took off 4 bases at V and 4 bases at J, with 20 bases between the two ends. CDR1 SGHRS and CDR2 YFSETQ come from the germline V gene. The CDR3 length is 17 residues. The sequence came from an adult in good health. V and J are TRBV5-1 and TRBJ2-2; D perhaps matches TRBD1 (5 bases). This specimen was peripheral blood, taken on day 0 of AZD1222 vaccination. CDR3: CASSLSGSTAITGELFF. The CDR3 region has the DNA TGCGCCAGCAGCCTATCCGGGTCGACAGCTATCACCGGGGAGCTGTTTTTT.